The rows below give T cell receptor beta chains drawn from one sample of a study of CD8 T cells in Susac syndrome. TCRdb used MiXCR to reprocess the immunoSEQ multiplex PCR reads, holding one entry per CDR3 protein. The sample lists 150,000 to 200,000 distinct CDR3 sequences; around 94% were seen once. Sequencing was performed on CD4+ T cells from PBMCs. All receptors derive from a human donor with multiple sclerosis. CDR3s include the opening cysteine and the closing phenylalanine or tryptophan. A D gene is named only where the DNA matches it firmly. Clone size is shown for a subset of rows, as once, few, many or a class of expanded clone.

>NA|TRBV9|NA|TRBJ2-7
TGTGCCAGCAGCGTAGTTGAAGCACCCTCCTACGAGCAGTACTTC
CASSVVEAPSYEQYF
>TRBD2|TRBV7-6|NA|TRBJ2-7
TGTGCCAGCAGCTCTTATAGCGGGAGGGGGTACGAGCAGTACTTC
CASSSYSGRGYEQYF
>TRBD2|TRBV20-1|NA|TRBJ2-1
TGCAGTGCTAGAGCCACTAGCGGGAACAATGAGCAGTTCTTC
CSARATSGNNEQFF
>TRBD1|TRBV7-3|NA|TRBJ2-7
TGTGCCAGCAGCCATGGACAGGGGGAATTTTCCGAGCAGTACTTC
CASSHGQGEFSEQYF
>TRBD2|TRBV29-1|NA|TRBJ2-1
TGCAGCGTTGAGGGGCTAGCGGGAGGGCCGTACAATGAGCAGTTCTTC
CSVEGLAGGPYNEQFF
>TRBD1|TRBV30|NA|TRBJ2-1
TGTGCCTGGAGTGTACAACAGGGGGGGTTCTTC
CAWSVQQGGFF
>NA|TRBV30|NA|TRBJ1-3
TGTGCCTGGAACTCCGGGTCTTCCTCTGGAAACACCATATATTTT
CAWNSGSSSGNTIYF
>NA|TRBV5-1|NA|TRBJ2-3
TGCGCCAGCAGCTTGGCCGTCCCCACAGATACGCAGTATTTT
CASSLAVPTDTQYF
>NA|TRBV29-1|NA|TRBJ1-3
TGCAGCGTCCGTTCAGCTGGAAACACCATATATTTT
CSVRSAGNTIYF
>NA|TRBV30|once|TRBJ1-5
TGTGCCTGGAGTGGTTATAGCAATCAGCCCCAGCATTTT
CAWSGYSNQPQHF
>NA|TRBV5-1|NA|TRBJ1-1
TGCGCCAGCAGCGTATACAGGGCTACTGAAGCTTTCTTT
CASSVYRATEAFF
>NA|TRBV2|NA|TRBJ2-3
TGTGCCAGCCCAGAGCTAGCGATCCGTGATACGCAGTATTTT
CASPELAIRDTQYF
>NA|TRBV7-2|NA|TRBJ1-5
TGTGCCAGCAGCTCGGGGGGGCCCAATCGGCCCCAGCATTTT
CASSSGGPNRPQHF
>NA|TRBV15|NA|TRBJ2-7
TGTGCCACCAGCAGAGAGGGGGGCGAGCAGTACTTC
CATSREGGEQYF
>NA|TRBV14|NA|TRBJ2-6
TGTGCCAGCAGCCAAGACGCTTACAGTCGAAAGGGCCTGGGGGCCAACGTCCTGACTTTC
CASSQDAYSRKGLGANVLTF
>TRBD2|TRBV5-1|NA|TRBJ2-3
TGCGCCAGCAAGCGACTAGCGGAACGCACAGATACGCAGTATTTT
CASKRLAERTDTQYF
>NA|TRBV19|NA|TRBJ2-1
TGTGCCAGTAGTGCTAGGGGTGATGAGCAGTTCTTC
CASSARGDEQFF
>TRBD2|TRBV28|NA|TRBJ2-6
TGTGCCTGCTCCCCCCTAGGGGAGGGCCTCTCTGGGGCCAACGTCCTGACTTTC
CACSPLGEGLSGANVLTF
>TRBD1|TRBV24-1|NA|TRBJ1-5
TGTGCCACCAGTGATCCGGGACAGGGGAATCAGCCCCAGCATTTT
CATSDPGQGNQPQHF
>NA|TRBV27|NA|TRBJ1-4
TGTGCCAGCAGTTTATGGGGGTCTAATGAAAAACTGTTTTTT
CASSLWGSNEKLFF
>NA|TRBV4-3|NA|TRBJ2-2
TGCGCCAGCAGCCAAGTACCGGACAGAAACACCGGGGAGCTGTTTTTT
CASSQVPDRNTGELFF
>NA|TRBV7-9|NA|TRBJ2-2
TGTGCCAGCAGTTTTATGAACACCGGGGAGCTGTTTTTT
CASSFMNTGELFF
>NA|TRBV4-1|NA|TRBJ2-5
TGCGCCAGCAGCCAAGAATGGGCCAGAGAGACCCAGTACTTC
CASSQEWARETQYF
>NA|TRBV6-2/TRBV6-3|NA|TRBJ2-5
TGTGCCAGCAGCTTCATGAAGCCAGAGACCCAGTACTTC
CASSFMKPETQYF
>NA|TRBV27|NA|TRBJ2-5
TGTGCCAGCAGTTTATCTCCCGGGGAGACCCAGTACTTC
CASSLSPGETQYF
>TRBD2|TRBV24-1|NA|TRBJ2-1
TGTGCCACCGGAGATGATCTAGCGGGAGGAACCTACAATGAGCAGTTCTTC
CATGDDLAGGTYNEQFF
>TRBD1|TRBV14|NA|TRBJ2-7
TGTGCCAGCAGCCGGACAGGGCTGAGAGAGCAGTACTTC
CASSRTGLREQYF
>NA|TRBV6-5|NA|TRBJ1-5
TGTGCCAGCAGTTACTCGTTTGGGGGTCAGCCCCAGCATTTT
CASSYSFGGQPQHF
>NA|TRBV19|NA|TRBJ2-5
TGTGCCAGTAGTGCCGGGAGTTGGAAGACCCAGTACTTC
CASSAGSWKTQYF
>TRBD2|TRBV4-3|NA|TRBJ2-1
TGCGCCAGCAGCCTCGTGGGAGGGTTCTACAATGAGCAGTTCTTC
CASSLVGGFYNEQFF
>TRBD2|TRBV7-9|once|TRBJ2-5
TGTGCCAGCAGACAACTAGCGGGAGAGACCCAGTACTTC
CASRQLAGETQYF
>NA|TRBV20-1|NA|TRBJ1-3
TGCAGTGCTAGAGGTGGAAACACCATATATTTT
CSARGGNTIYF
>NA|TRBV7-2|NA|TRBJ2-3
TGTGCCAGCAGATCCATTCCGGTCCTCACAGATACGCAGTATTTT
CASRSIPVLTDTQYF
>NA|TRBV6-5|NA|TRBJ2-2
TGTGCCAGCAGTTACTCCGCGGGTCCGAACACCGGGGAGCTGTTTTTT
CASSYSAGPNTGELFF
>TRBD1|TRBV12-3/TRBV12-4|NA|TRBJ1-4
TGTGCCAGCAGCCTCTCCTACAGGGGGCCCTTTTCTGATGAAAAACTGTTTTTT
CASSLSYRGPFSDEKLFF
>TRBD1|TRBV2|NA|TRBJ2-3
TGTGCCAGCAGTGGAAGGACAGGGGATTGGAATACGCAGTATTTT
CASSGRTGDWNTQYF
>TRBD2|TRBV5-4|NA|TRBJ2-7
TGTGCCAGCAGCGGTCCGGGGGGTGTCTACGAGCAGTACTTC
CASSGPGGVYEQYF
>NA|TRBV29-1|NA|TRBJ2-1
TGCAGCGTTGTTGTTGGGGGGCGAAATGAGCAGTTCTTC
CSVVVGGRNEQFF
>NA|TRBV7-6|once|TRBJ2-6
TGTGCCAGCAGCTTCAGGAGGGCAGGGGTATCTGGGGCCAACGTCCTGACTTTC
CASSFRRAGVSGANVLTF
>NA|TRBV20-1|NA|TRBJ2-3
TGCAGTGCTAGTCGGACTAGCACAGATACGCAGTATTTT
CSASRTSTDTQYF
>NA|TRBV29-1|NA|TRBJ1-5
TGCAGCGTTGAAATCCGCAGAAACCAGCCCCAGCATTTT
CSVEIRRNQPQHF
>TRBD1|TRBV12-3/TRBV12-4|NA|TRBJ1-1
TGTGCCAGCAGTCTCGGGACAGAGAACACTGAAGCTTTCTTT
CASSLGTENTEAFF
>NA|TRBV7-2|NA|TRBJ2-1
TGTGCCAGCAGCTTAGGCCCCTGGTCCTACAATGAGCAGTTCTTC
CASSLGPWSYNEQFF
>NA|TRBV2|NA|TRBJ2-5
TGTGCCAGCAGTGACGGCCAGGGGTACCAAGAGACCCAGTACTTC
CASSDGQGYQETQYF
>NA|TRBV7-9|NA|TRBJ1-3
TGTGCCAGCAGCTTAGATGGGGGATCTGGAAACACCATATATTTT
CASSLDGGSGNTIYF
>NA|TRBV30|NA|TRBJ1-4
TGTGCCTGGAGTCAGGATTATAATGAAAAACTGTTTTTT
CAWSQDYNEKLFF
>NA|TRBV30|NA|TRBJ1-1
TGTGCCTGGAACCGGGCGATCCAGGAAGCTTTCTTT
CAWNRAIQEAFF
>NA|TRBV9|NA|TRBJ1-4
TGTGCCAGCAGCGACGGACCCCAGGATGAAAAACTGTTTTTT
CASSDGPQDEKLFF
>NA|TRBV3-1|few|TRBJ1-1
TGTGCCAGCAGCCCCACCTGGAACACTGAAGCTTTCTTT
CASSPTWNTEAFF
>TRBD1|TRBV29-1|NA|TRBJ2-7
TGCAGCGTTGAACCAGGGGGCGTAGGAACCCGGCAGTACTTC
CSVEPGGVGTRQYF
>NA|TRBV5-4|NA|TRBJ2-7
TGTGCCAGCAGCTTGAGAGTTGGCCAGGGATTCTACGAGCAGTACTTC
CASSLRVGQGFYEQYF
>NA|TRBV29-1|NA|TRBJ2-1
TGCAGCGTTGTATTTGCGGATACCTACAATGAGCAGTTCTTC
CSVVFADTYNEQFF
>TRBD1|TRBV28|NA|TRBJ2-1
TGTGCCAGCAGTGCCCAAGGGGGCGCTTTATTCTTC
CASSAQGGALFF
>NA|TRBV7-9|NA|TRBJ2-7
TGTGCCAGCAGCGCGTGGGGTAGAGACGAGCAGTACTTC
CASSAWGRDEQYF
>TRBD1|TRBV29-1|NA|TRBJ2-4
TGCAGCGTCGTTCAGGACAGGGGTGGATACATTCAGTACTTC
CSVVQDRGGYIQYF